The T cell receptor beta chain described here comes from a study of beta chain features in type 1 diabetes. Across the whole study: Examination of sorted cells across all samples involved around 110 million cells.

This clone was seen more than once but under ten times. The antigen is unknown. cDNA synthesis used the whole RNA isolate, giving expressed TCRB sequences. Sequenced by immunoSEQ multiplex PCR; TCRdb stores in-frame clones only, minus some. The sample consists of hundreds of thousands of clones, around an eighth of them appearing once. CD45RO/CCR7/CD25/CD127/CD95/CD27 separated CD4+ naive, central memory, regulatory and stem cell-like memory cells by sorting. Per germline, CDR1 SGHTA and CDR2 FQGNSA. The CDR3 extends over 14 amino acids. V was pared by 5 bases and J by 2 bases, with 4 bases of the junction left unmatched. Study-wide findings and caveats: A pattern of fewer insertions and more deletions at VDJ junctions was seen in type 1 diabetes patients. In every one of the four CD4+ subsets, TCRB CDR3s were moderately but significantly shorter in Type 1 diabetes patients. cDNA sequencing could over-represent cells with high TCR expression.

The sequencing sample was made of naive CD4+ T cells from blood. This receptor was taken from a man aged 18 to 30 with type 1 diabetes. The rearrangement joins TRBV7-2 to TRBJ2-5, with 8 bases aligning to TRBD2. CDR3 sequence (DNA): TGTGCCAGCAGCCCGGGGGGGCTGCAAGAGACCCAGTACTTC. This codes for CASSPGGLQETQYF.